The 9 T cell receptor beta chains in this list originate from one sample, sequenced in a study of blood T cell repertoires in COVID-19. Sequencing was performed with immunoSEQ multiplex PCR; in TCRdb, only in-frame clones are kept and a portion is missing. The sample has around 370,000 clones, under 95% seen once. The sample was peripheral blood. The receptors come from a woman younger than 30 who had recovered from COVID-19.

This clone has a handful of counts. CDR3 sequence: CASSMGTWNTEAFF. CDR3 nucleotide sequence: TGTGCCAGTAGTATGGGCACTTGGAACACTGAAGCTTTCTTT. This chain connects TRBV19 to TRBJ1-1; no reliable D call. This CDR3 comprises 14 residues. Germline CDR1 reads LNHDA; CDR2 reads SQIVND (reference sequence). Trimming removed 3 bases at V and 1 base at J, with 9 bases between.

This chain's CDR3 is CASSPDRALGDTQYF. The CDR3, as DNA: TGTGCCAGCAGCCCGGACAGGGCCTTGGGGGATACGCAGTATTTT. The chain uses TRBV7-9 and TRBJ2-3; 8 bases line up with TRBD1. Germline V gene lookup returns CDR1 SEHNR and CDR2 FQNEAQ (reference sequence). V lost 5 bases, J lost 6 bases, and 10 bases stayed unmatched. The CDR3 is 15 residues long. Full variable domain (rest looked up from reference TRBV7-9 and TRBJ2-3): DTGVSQNPRHKITKRGQNVTFRCDPISEHNRLYWYRQTLGQGPEFLTYFQNEAQLEKSRLLSDRFSAERPKGSFSTLEIQRTEQGDSAMYLCASSPDRALGDTQYFGPGTRLTVL.

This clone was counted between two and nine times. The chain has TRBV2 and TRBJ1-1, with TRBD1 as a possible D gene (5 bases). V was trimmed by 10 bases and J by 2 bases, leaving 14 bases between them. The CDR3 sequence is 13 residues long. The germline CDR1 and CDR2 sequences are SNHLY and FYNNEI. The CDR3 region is CAIKTEVNTEAFF. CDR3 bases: TGTGCCATCAAGACAGAGGTCAACACTGAAGCTTTCTTT.

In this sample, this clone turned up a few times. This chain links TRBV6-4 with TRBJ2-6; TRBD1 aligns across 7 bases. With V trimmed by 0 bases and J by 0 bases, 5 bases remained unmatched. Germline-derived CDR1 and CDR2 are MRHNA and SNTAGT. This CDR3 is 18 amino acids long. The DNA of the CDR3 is TGTGCCAGCAGTGACTCCCCAGGGGGTCCCTCTGGGGCCAACGTCCTGACTTTC. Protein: CASSDSPGGPSGANVLTF.

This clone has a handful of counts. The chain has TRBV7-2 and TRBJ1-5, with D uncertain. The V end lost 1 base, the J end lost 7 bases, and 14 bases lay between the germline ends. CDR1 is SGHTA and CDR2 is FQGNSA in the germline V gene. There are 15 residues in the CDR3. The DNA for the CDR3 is TGTGCCAGCAGCTTAGGAGCCCGGGAGGGCCAGCCCCAGCATTTT. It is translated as CASSLGAREGQPQHF.

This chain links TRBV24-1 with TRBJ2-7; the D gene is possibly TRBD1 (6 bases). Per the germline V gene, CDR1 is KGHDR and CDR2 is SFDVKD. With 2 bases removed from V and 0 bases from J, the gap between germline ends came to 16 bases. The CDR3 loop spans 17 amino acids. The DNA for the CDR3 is TGTGCCACCAGTGATTCCCGGACAGCAGTCCACTCCTACGAGCAGTACGTC. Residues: CATSDSRTAVHSYEQYV.

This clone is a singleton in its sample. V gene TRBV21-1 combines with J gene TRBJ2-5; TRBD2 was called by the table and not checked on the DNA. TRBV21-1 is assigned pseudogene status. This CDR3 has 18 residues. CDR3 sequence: CASSGLERWTSGQETQYF. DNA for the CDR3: TGTGCCAGCAGCGGTCTGGAGCGGTGGACTAGCGGACAAGAGACCCAGTACTTC.

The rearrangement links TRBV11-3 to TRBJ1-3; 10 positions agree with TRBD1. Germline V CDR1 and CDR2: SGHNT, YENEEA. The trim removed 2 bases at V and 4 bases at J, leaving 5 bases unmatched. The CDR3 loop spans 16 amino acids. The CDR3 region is CASSLRQGAIGNTIYF. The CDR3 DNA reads TGTGCCAGCAGCTTAAGACAGGGGGCGATCGGAAACACCATATATTTT.

As DNA, the CDR3 is TGTGCCACCAGCAGAGAGGCCAGGGTTAGTGAAAAACTGTTTTTT. It yields the protein CATSREARVSEKLFF. V and J are TRBV15 and TRBJ1-4; weak D call: TRBD1 (5 bases). The CDR3 contains 15 residues. Trimming removed 0 bases from V and 7 bases from J, with 12 bases in between. The germline V gene has CDR1 LNHNV and CDR2 YYDKDF (reference sequence). Full variable domain (outside the CDR3, taken from reference TRBV15 and TRBJ1-4): DAMVIQNPRYQVTQFGKPVTLSCSQTLNHNVMYWYQQKSSQAPKLLFHYYDKDFNNEADTPDNFQSRRPNTSFCFLDIRSPGLGDTAMYLCATSREARVSEKLFFGSGTQLSVL.